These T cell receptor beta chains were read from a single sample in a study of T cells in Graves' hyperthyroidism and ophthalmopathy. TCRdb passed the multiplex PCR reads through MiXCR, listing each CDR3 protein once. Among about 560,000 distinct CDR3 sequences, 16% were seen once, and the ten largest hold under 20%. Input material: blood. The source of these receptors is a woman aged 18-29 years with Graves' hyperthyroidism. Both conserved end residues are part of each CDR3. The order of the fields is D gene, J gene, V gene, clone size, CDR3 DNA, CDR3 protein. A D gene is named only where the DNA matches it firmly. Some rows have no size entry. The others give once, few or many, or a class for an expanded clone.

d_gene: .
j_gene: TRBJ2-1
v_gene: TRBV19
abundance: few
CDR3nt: TGTGCCAGTAGTATCCGGGGAGCCTACAATGAGCAGTTCTTC
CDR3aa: CASSIRGAYNEQFF

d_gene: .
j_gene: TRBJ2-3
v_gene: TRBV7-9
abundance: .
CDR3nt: TGTGCCAGCAGCTTAGGAGTTGGCTCTAGCACAGATACGCAGTATTTT
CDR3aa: CASSLGVGSSTDTQYF

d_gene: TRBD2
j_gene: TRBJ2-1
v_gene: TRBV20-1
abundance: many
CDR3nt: TGCAGTGCTAGGACTAGCGGGGGGGGATGGTACAATGAGCAGTTCTTC
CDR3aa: CSARTSGGGWYNEQFF

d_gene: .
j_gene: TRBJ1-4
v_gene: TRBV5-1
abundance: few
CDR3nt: TGCGCCAGCAGCTTCTCGCCGAAAACTAATGAAAAACTGTTTTTT
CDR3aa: CASSFSPKTNEKLFF

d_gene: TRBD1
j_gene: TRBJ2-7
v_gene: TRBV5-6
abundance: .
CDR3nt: TGTGCCAGCAGCCAAGACAGGGGGCACCTCTACGAGCAGTACTTC
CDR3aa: CASSQDRGHLYEQYF

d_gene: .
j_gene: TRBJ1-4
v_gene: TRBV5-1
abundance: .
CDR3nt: TGCGCCAGCAGCTTGGCCCTGACTGGAGGTGAAAAACTGTTTTTT
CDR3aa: CASSLALTGGEKLFF

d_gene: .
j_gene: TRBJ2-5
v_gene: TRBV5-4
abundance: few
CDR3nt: TGTGCCAGCAGCTATCGGGACAACCAAGAGACCCAGTACTTC
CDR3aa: CASSYRDNQETQYF

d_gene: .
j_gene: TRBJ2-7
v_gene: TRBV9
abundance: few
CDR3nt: TGTGCCAGCAGCGTAGAGGTTGATGTTGGGGGGTGTTTCTACGAGCAGTACTTC
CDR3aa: CASSVEVDVGGCFYEQYF

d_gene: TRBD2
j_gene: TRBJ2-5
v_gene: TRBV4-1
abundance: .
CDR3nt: TGCGCCAGCAGCCAAGAAGCACTAGCGGGGGGCCATCAGACCCAGTACTTC
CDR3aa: CASSQEALAGGHQTQYF

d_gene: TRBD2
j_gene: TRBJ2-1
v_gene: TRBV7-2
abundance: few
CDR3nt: TGTGCCTGCAGCCCGGGACTAGCGGGGACCTACAATGAGCAGTTCTTC
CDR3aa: CACSPGLAGTYNEQFF

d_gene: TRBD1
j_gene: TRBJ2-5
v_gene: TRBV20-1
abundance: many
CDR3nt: TGCAGTGCTAGAGATGGGTCGTCGTTTGGGACAGGGGGCGGAGAGACCCAGTACTTC
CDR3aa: CSARDGSSFGTGGGETQYF

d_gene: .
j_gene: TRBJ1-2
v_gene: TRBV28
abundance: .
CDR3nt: TGTGCCAGCAGGACCGGGCCCCTCTATGGCTACACCTTC
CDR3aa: CASRTGPLYGYTF

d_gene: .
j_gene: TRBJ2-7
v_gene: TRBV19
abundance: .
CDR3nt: TGTGCCAGTAGTATATCTCGTCGGGACTCCTACGAGCAGTACTTC
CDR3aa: CASSISRRDSYEQYF

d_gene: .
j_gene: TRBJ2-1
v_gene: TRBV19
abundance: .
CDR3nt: TGTGCCAGTACCCCTGGGGCGGGCTCCTACAATGAGCAGTTCTTC
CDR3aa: CASTPGAGSYNEQFF

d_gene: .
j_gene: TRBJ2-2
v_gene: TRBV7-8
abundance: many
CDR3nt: TGTGCCAGCAGTTGGGCCGGGGAGCTGTTTTTT
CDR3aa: CASSWAGELFF

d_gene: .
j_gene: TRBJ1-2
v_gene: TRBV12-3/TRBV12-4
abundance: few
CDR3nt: TGTGCCAGCAGTCCTACTGGGTCCCGGCACGGTGGCTACACCTTC
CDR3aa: CASSPTGSRHGGYTF

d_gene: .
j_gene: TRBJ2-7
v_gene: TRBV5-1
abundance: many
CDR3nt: TGCGCCAGCAGCGTCAGCACCCAGGGGTCCTACGAGCAGTACTTC
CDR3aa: CASSVSTQGSYEQYF

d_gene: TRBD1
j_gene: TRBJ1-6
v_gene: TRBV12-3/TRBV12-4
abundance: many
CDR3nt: TGTGCCAGCAGCAGGACAGGGGAAAATTCACCCCTCCACTTT
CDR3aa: CASSRTGENSPLHF

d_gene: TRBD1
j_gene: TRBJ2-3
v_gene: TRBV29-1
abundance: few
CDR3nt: TGCAGCGCTAGCCGGACAGGGAGGGATACGCAGTATTTT
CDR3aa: CSASRTGRDTQYF

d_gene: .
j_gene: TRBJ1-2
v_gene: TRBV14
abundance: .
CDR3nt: TGTGCCAGCAGCCAAGGCCCGACCCGCGCCGGCTATGGCTACACCTTC
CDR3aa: CASSQGPTRAGYGYTF

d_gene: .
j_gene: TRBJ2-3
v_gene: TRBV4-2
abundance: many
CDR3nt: TGTGCCAGCAGCCAAGATCCCCTAGCCGAGACCCACACAGATACGCAGTATTTT
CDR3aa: CASSQDPLAETHTDTQYF

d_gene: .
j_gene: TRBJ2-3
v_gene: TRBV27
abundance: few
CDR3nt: TGTGCCAGCAGCCTCGGGGGAAAGGGAGATACGCAGTATTTT
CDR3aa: CASSLGGKGDTQYF

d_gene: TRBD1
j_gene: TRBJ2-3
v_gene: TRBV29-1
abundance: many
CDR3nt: TGCAGCGGCTCGACAGGGTTGGCAGATACGCAGTATTTT
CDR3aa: CSGSTGLADTQYF

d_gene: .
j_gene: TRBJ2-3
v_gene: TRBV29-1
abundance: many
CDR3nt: TGCAGCGTTGGAGCCACAGATACGCAGTATTTT
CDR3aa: CSVGATDTQYF

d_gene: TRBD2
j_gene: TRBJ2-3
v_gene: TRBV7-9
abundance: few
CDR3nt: TGTGCCAGCAGCTTAGGCCTAGCGGGGGGCCGGGCAGATACGCAGTATTTT
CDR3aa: CASSLGLAGGRADTQYF

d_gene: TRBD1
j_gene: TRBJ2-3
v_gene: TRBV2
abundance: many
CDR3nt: TGTGCCAGTCACAGGGGGCCCGGAGATACGCAGTATTTT
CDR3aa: CASHRGPGDTQYF

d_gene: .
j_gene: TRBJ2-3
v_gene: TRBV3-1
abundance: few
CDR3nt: TGTGCCAGCAGCCAAGAGGGACCGCGGGGTACGCAGTATTTT
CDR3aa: CASSQEGPRGTQYF

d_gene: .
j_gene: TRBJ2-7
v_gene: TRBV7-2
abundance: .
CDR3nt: TGTGCCAGCAGCTTACAGCTGGGCACTAGGTTATCCGGGGGCTACGAGCAGTACTTC
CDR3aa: CASSLQLGTRLSGGYEQYF

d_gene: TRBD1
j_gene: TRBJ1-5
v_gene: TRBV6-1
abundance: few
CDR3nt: TGTGCCAGCGGGCTGGACAGGGAGGCGCCCCAGCATTTT
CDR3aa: CASGLDREAPQHF

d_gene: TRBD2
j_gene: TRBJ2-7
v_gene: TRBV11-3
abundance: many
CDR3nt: TGTGCCAGCAGCCCAGGACTAGCGGGAGGATGGGTGCAGTACTTC
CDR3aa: CASSPGLAGGWVQYF

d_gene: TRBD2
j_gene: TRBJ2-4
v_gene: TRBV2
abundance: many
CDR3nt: TGTGCCAGCAGCACCTTCGGAGCGGGGGGAAGGCTAGCCAAAAACATTCAGTACTTC
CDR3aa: CASSTFGAGGRLAKNIQYF

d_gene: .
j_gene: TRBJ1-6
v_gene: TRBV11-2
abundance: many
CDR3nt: TGTGCCAGCAGCTTGGGCCGGGCGGGGAATTCACCCCTCCACTTT
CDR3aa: CASSLGRAGNSPLHF

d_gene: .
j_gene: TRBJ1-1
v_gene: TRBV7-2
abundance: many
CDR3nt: TGTGCCAGCAGCTTATATGGGGGAATGAACACTGAAGCTTTCTTT
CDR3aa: CASSLYGGMNTEAFF

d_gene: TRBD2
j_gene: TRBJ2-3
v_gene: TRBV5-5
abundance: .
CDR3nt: TGTGCCAGCAGCTTAGGAGCCCCCGGGGGGGCTGATACGCAGTATTTT
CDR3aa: CASSLGAPGGADTQYF

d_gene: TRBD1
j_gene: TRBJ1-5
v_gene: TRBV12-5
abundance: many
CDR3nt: TGTGCTAGTGGCCTCAACGGACAGGGGGCTCAGCCCCAGCATTTT
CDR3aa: CASGLNGQGAQPQHF

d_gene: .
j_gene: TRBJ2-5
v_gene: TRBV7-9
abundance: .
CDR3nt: TGTGCCAGCAGCCCCGCGGGGGCGCCTCCTCAAGAGACCCAGTACTTC
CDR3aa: CASSPAGAPPQETQYF

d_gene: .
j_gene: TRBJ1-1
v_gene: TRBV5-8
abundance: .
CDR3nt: TGTGCCAGCAGCTTGGCCGGACTCCCGAGCGCTTTCTTT
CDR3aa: CASSLAGLPSAFF

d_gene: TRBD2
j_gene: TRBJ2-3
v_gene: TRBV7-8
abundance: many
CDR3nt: TGTGCCAGCAGCTTGGGCGGGAGAATAACAGATACGCAGTATTTT
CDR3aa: CASSLGGRITDTQYF

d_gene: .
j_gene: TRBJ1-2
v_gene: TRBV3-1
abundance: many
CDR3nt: TGTGCCAGCAGCCAAGATGCAGGGGATGGCTACACCTTC
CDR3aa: CASSQDAGDGYTF

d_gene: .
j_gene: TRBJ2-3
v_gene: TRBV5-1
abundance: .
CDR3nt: TGCGCCAGCAGCTTGGGAGGAGTATCCAGCACAGATACGCAGTATTTT
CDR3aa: CASSLGGVSSTDTQYF

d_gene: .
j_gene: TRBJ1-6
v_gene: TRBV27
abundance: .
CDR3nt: TGTGCCAGCAGTTTAGGAGGCAGGCGGGATTCACCCCTCCACTTT
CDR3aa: CASSLGGRRDSPLHF

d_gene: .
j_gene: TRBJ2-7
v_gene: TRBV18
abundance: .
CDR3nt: TGTGCCAGCTCACCGAACCTTAACACCTTCCCATCCTACGAGCAGTACTTC
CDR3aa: CASSPNLNTFPSYEQYF

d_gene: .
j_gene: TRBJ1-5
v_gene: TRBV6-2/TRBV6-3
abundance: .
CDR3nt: TGTGCCAGCAGTACACGTCTCACTCAGCCCCAGCATTTT
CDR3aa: CASSTRLTQPQHF

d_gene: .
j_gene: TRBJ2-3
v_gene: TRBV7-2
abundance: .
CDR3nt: TGTGCCAGCAGCTTAGCAGGAAGAGAGGTCACAGATACGCAGTATTTT
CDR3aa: CASSLAGREVTDTQYF

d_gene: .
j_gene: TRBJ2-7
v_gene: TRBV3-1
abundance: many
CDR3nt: TGTGCCAGCAGCCGAAGTGGGGGTTTGAGGACTCCCTACGAGCAGTACTTC
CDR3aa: CASSRSGGLRTPYEQYF

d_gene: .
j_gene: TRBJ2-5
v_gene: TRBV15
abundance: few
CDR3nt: TGTGCCACCAGCAGAGTTCGGGGTCGAGAGACCCAGTACTTC
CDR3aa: CATSRVRGRETQYF

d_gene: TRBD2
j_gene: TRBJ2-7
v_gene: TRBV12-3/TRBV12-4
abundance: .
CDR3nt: TGTGCCAGCAGAGGACTAGCGGGGGCCACCTACGAGCAGTACTTC
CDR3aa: CASRGLAGATYEQYF

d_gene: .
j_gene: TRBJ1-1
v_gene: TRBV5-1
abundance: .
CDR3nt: TGCGCCAGCAGTGAGGGGTTTAGAGAAGCTTTCTTT
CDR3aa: CASSEGFREAFF

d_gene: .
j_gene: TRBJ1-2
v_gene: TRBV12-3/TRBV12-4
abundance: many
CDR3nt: TGTGCCAGCAGTAAGGACAGATTTAACTATGGCTACACCTTC
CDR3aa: CASSKDRFNYGYTF

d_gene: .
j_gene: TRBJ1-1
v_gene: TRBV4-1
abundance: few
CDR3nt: TGCGCCAGCAGCCCCGGGACAACGAACACTGAAGCTTTCTTT
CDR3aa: CASSPGTTNTEAFF

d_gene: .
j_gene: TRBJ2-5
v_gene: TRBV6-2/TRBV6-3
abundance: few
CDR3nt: TGTGCCAGCAGTTACCTCGGGGGACCCCAAGAGACCCAGTACTTC
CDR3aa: CASSYLGGPQETQYF

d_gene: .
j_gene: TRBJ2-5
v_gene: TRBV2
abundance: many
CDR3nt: TGTGCCAGCAGTGGAGCGCCCGCGGGGCCGGGGAGAGAGACCCAGTACTTC
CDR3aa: CASSGAPAGPGRETQYF

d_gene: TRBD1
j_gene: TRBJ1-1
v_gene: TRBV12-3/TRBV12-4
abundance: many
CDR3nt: TGTGCCAGCAGTTTAGTCGGGACAGCCCTTAACACTGAAGCTTTCTTT
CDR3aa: CASSLVGTALNTEAFF

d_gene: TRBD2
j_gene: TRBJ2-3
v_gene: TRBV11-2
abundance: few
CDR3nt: TGTGCCAGCAGCTTAACCGGGACTAGCGGGGGGCGAGACACAGATACGCAGTATTTT
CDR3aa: CASSLTGTSGGRDTDTQYF